Listed below are T cell receptor beta chains from one sample, sequenced in a study of T cell changes during pregnancy in multiple sclerosis. The method was immunoSEQ multiplex PCR; TCRdb's version includes in-frame clones alone and lacks a portion of them. The sample contains approximately 45,000 clones, 80% to 95% of which appear only once. The input for sequencing was CD8+ T cells from peripheral blood mononuclear cells, taken in the second trimester of pregnancy. Receptors were obtained from a female donor with multiple sclerosis, enrolled in a pregnancy study. CDR3s include the opening cysteine and the closing phenylalanine or tryptophan. The D gene is left open where the match is weak. The size entry is marked missing in some rows and otherwise reads once, few, many or a size class.

TRBV5-4	NA	TRBJ1-4	NA	CAARGGGNEKLFF	TGTGCCGCCCGGGGAGGCGGTAATGAAAAACTGTTTTTT
TRBV15	NA	TRBJ2-5	TRBD2	CATSRDEVAGAQETQYF	TGTGCCACCAGCAGAGATGAGGTAGCGGGGGCCCAAGAGACCCAGTACTTC
TRBV7-2	NA	TRBJ2-1	TRBD2	CASSLNGRGAYNEQFF	TGTGCCAGCAGCTTAAATGGGCGGGGGGCGTACAATGAGCAGTTCTTC
TRBV7-9	few	TRBJ2-1	TRBD2	CASSLAPLAGDSYNEQFF	TGTGCCAGCAGCTTAGCGCCCCTAGCGGGGGACTCCTACAATGAGCAGTTCTTC
TRBV7-9	NA	TRBJ1-6	NA	CASSSGDYYNSPLHF	TGTGCCAGCAGCTCCGGGGACTACTATAATTCACCCCTCCACTTT
TRBV7-2	NA	TRBJ1-2	TRBD1	CASSLYPDRGDGYTF	TGTGCCAGCAGCTTATACCCCGACAGGGGGGATGGCTACACCTTC
TRBV29-1	NA	TRBJ1-2	NA	CSVAGALEGYTF	TGCAGCGTTGCGGGAGCCCTCGAGGGCTACACCTTC
TRBV7-2	NA	TRBJ2-3	NA	CASSPRQGGSTDTQYF	TGTGCCAGCAGCCCGAGGCAGGGGGGAAGCACAGATACGCAGTATTTT
TRBV9	NA	TRBJ1-1	NA	CASSEAGSSGIAFF	TGTGCCAGCAGTGAGGCCGGGAGTTCGGGGATAGCTTTCTTT
TRBV7-3	NA	TRBJ2-1	TRBD2	CASSPLGGYNEQFF	TGTGCCAGCAGCCCCCTGGGGGGGTACAATGAGCAGTTCTTC
TRBV14	NA	TRBJ1-2	NA	CASRATGLFGYTF	TGTGCCAGCAGGGCGACCGGACTTTTCGGCTACACCTTC
TRBV14	NA	TRBJ1-2	NA	CASSPAGYGYTF	TGTGCCAGCAGCCCGGCGGGTTACGGCTACACCTTC
TRBV7-9	NA	TRBJ2-1	NA	CASSRPYREWEQFF	TGTGCCAGCAGCCGACCGTACAGGGAGTGGGAGCAGTTCTTC
TRBV29-1	few	TRBJ1-1	TRBD1	CSVPGQVDTEAFF	TGCAGCGTTCCGGGACAGGTTGACACTGAAGCTTTCTTT
TRBV7-2	once	TRBJ2-7	TRBD1	CASNPGQGQDEQYF	TGTGCCAGCAACCCGGGACAGGGTCAGGACGAGCAGTACTTC
TRBV7-9	NA	TRBJ2-1	NA	CASSPRLGTYNEQFF	TGTGCCAGCAGCCCTAGACTCGGTACCTACAATGAGCAGTTCTTC
TRBV4-2	NA	TRBJ2-1	TRBD2	CASGGGTSESSYNEQFF	TGTGCCAGCGGGGGGGGAACTAGCGAGAGCTCCTACAATGAGCAGTTCTTC
TRBV6-5	NA	TRBJ1-1	TRBD1	CATRDRGGGTEAFF	TGTGCCACCCGGGACAGGGGAGGTGGCACTGAAGCTTTCTTT
TRBV19	NA	TRBJ2-1	TRBD2	CASSSGASGANEQFF	TGTGCCAGTAGTTCCGGGGCTAGCGGGGCCAATGAGCAGTTCTTC
TRBV27	NA	TRBJ2-3	TRBD1	CASSLESGDRVTDTQYF	TGTGCCAGCAGTTTAGAGTCCGGGGACAGGGTCACAGATACGCAGTATTTT
TRBV4-3	NA	TRBJ2-1	NA	CASSRRLDYNEQFF	TGCGCCAGCAGCCGAAGACTAGATTACAATGAGCAGTTCTTC
TRBV7-9	NA	TRBJ2-1	NA	CASSLGTGVNEQFF	TGTGCCAGCAGCTTAGGGACGGGGGTCAATGAGCAGTTCTTC
TRBV7-8	NA	TRBJ1-4	TRBD1	CASSQFRDRGLIIEKLFF	TGTGCCAGCAGCCAATTCCGGGACAGGGGGTTGATCATTGAAAAACTGTTTTTT
TRBV5-8	NA	TRBJ2-7	TRBD1	CASSSFLGTGNYEQYF	TGTGCCAGCAGCTCCTTCCTTGGGACAGGGAACTACGAGCAGTACTTC
TRBV11-2	NA	TRBJ1-2	NA	CASSLGSGVEGYTF	TGTGCCAGCAGCTTAGGGTCGGGGGTGGAGGGCTACACCTTC
TRBV5-4	NA	TRBJ2-3	NA	CASSLDRAATDTQYF	TGTGCCAGCAGCTTGGACAGGGCAGCCACAGATACGCAGTATTTT
TRBV2	NA	TRBJ2-3	TRBD1	CASSEQGASTDTQYF	TGTGCCAGCAGTGAACAGGGGGCGAGCACAGATACGCAGTATTTT
TRBV27	NA	TRBJ1-4	TRBD1	CASSLVGATGLRIATNEKLFF	TGTGCCAGCAGTTTAGTCGGAGCGACAGGGCTAAGGATCGCAACTAATGAAAAACTGTTTTTT
TRBV9	NA	TRBJ2-3	NA	CASSVSSDTQYF	TGTGCCAGCAGCGTCTCTTCGGATACGCAGTATTTT
TRBV5-6	NA	TRBJ2-5	TRBD2	CASSLLAGGRETQYF	TGTGCCAGCAGCTTGTTAGCGGGGGGGCGAGAGACCCAGTACTTC
TRBV9	NA	TRBJ1-2	NA	CASSVPDYGYTF	TGTGCCAGCAGCGTTCCGGACTATGGCTACACCTTC
TRBV6-5	NA	TRBJ1-5	NA	CASSSLGQQDQPQHF	TGTGCCAGCAGTTCCTTAGGTCAGCAGGATCAGCCCCAGCATTTT
TRBV7-9	NA	TRBJ2-2	NA	CASTLTGELFF	TGTGCCAGCACCCTTACCGGGGAGCTGTTTTTT
TRBV11-2	NA	TRBJ2-6	TRBD1	CASSSWTGVSSGANVLTF	TGTGCCAGCAGCTCGTGGACAGGAGTTAGCTCTGGGGCCAACGTCCTGACTTTC
TRBV7-9	NA	TRBJ1-2	NA	CASSLRGGPSNYGYTF	TGTGCCAGCAGCTTACGTGGAGGGCCATCTAACTATGGCTACACCTTC
TRBV25-1	few	TRBJ1-2	NA	CASSEGGGASIFDYTF	TGTGCCAGCAGTGAAGGGGGGGGCGCCTCAATCTTTGACTACACCTTC
TRBV5-6	NA	TRBJ1-5	TRBD1	CASSSEGPGQGNQPQHF	TGTGCCAGCAGCTCAGAGGGGCCGGGACAGGGAAATCAGCCCCAGCATTTT
TRBV13	NA	TRBJ1-1	TRBD1	CASSQVVDRSEAFF	TGTGCCAGCAGCCAGGTTGTGGACAGGAGTGAAGCTTTCTTT
TRBV27	NA	TRBJ2-4	NA	CASSSLGDKNIQYF	TGTGCCAGCAGTTCTTTAGGGGACAAAAACATTCAGTACTTC
TRBV9	NA	TRBJ1-1	TRBD1	CASSRTQGATEAFF	TGTGCCAGCAGCAGAACCCAGGGGGCCACTGAAGCTTTCTTT
TRBV27	NA	TRBJ1-1	NA	CASSVATPNTEAFF	TGTGCCAGCAGCGTTGCAACTCCGAACACTGAAGCTTTCTTT
TRBV5-6	NA	TRBJ2-3	NA	CASSLSRGAHYTDTQYF	TGTGCCAGCAGCCTAAGCAGGGGGGCCCACTACACAGATACGCAGTATTTT
TRBV25-1	NA	TRBJ2-7	TRBD1	CASRGTGGYEQYF	TGTGCCAGCAGGGGGACAGGGGGCTACGAGCAGTACTTC
TRBV4-3	NA	TRBJ2-3	TRBD2	CASSHGGGTDTQYF	TGCGCCAGCAGCCATGGCGGGGGAACAGATACGCAGTATTTT
TRBV7-3	NA	TRBJ2-5	NA	CASSAHPGVQETQYF	TGTGCCAGCAGCGCCCACCCGGGGGTCCAAGAGACCCAGTACTTC